These 28 T cell receptor beta chains originate from one sample sequenced in a study of T cells in tumors after PD-1 blockade. Measured with immunoSEQ multiplex PCR; TCRdb has only the in-frame clones, and not every one. Of more than 40,000 clones in the sample, around 85% are singletons; the top ten hold 8% to 10%. Sequences were derived from PBMCs, sampled before anti-PD-1 therapy. Receptors were obtained from a human donor with advanced basal cell or squamous cell carcinoma (not recorded which).

This clone is a singleton in its sample. This sequence joins TRBV25-1 and TRBJ2-7; 10 bases fit TRBD1. Germline values: CDR1 MGHDK, CDR2 SYGVNS. The CDR3 extends over 15 amino acids. Trimming at V came to 1 base and at J to 2 bases, leaving 2 bases not matched to a gene. CDR3 coding DNA: TGTGCCAGCAGTGAATCAGGGACAGGGGCCTACGAGCAGTACTTC. The encoded protein is CASSESGTGAYEQYF.

This chain uses TRBV2 with TRBJ1-6, with D unclear. The CDR3 contains 17 residues. Trimming took 6 bases from V and 9 from J, leaving 24 bases between them. From germline, CDR1 is SNHLY and CDR2 FYNNEI. Here the CDR3 reads CASSARRGGMEGSPLHF. The CDR3 region has the DNA TGTGCCAGCAGCGCAAGGCGGGGAGGGATGGAGGGTTCACCCCTCCACTTT.

This clone was detected only a few times. The rearrangement links TRBV5-1 to TRBJ1-2; 9 positions match TRBD1. CDR3 length: 14 amino acids. V was clipped by 1 base and J by 8 bases; unmatched bases: 6. Germline V gives CDR1 SGHRS, CDR2 YFSETQ. CDR3 in DNA: TGCGCCAGCAGCTTGTTGGGACAGGGCGACGGCTACACCTTC. Translating gives CASSLLGQGDGYTF.

This chain joins TRBV6-5 and TRBJ2-1; D is possibly TRBD1 (5 bases). Germline V lookup: CDR1 MNHEY, CDR2 SVGAGI. The ends were cut back, 8 bases at V and 10 bases at J, with 12 bases in the middle. The CDR3 extends over 11 amino acids. The CDR3 protein is CASGPPGEQFF. The CDR3, as DNA: TGTGCCAGCGGGCCCCCAGGGGAGCAGTTCTTC.

This sequence joins TRBV19 and TRBJ2-2, with D perhaps matching TRBD1 (5 bases). The V gene lost 3 bases and the J gene lost 5 bases, with 19 bases spanning the gap. Germline CDR1 reads LNHDA; CDR2 reads SQIVND (reference sequence). The CDR3 sequence is 17 residues long. The CDR3 protein is CASSISRWGQRTGELFF. CDR3 sequence (DNA): TGTGCCAGTAGTATTTCCCGGTGGGGCCAGAGAACCGGGGAGCTGTTTTTT.

This clone was counted ten times or more. The chain combines TRBV18 with TRBJ1-3; the D gene is possibly TRBD1 (5 bases). Trimming stripped 5 bases from V and 0 bases from J, with 11 bases between. This CDR3 comprises 15 residues. Germline V gene lookup returns CDR1 KGHSH and CDR2 LQKENI. The CDR3 protein is CASSALGGSGNTIYF. As DNA, the CDR3 is TGTGCCAGCTCAGCCCTCGGGGGCTCTGGAAACACCATATATTTT.

The chain joins TRBV12-3 or TRBV12-4 to TRBJ2-1; no definite D call. The CDR3 loop spans 13 amino acids. V lost 4 bases to trimming and J lost 12 bases, with 16 bases between them. CDR3 residues: CASSSQVFGRQFF. CDR3 DNA: TGTGCCAGCAGTTCCCAGGTGTTCGGCAGGCAGTTCTTC.

This chain connects TRBV5-1 to TRBJ2-7; perhaps D is TRBD1 or TRBD2 (5 bases each). Per germline, CDR1 SGHRS and CDR2 YFSETQ. The CDR3 loop spans 14 amino acids. V shed 2 bases and J shed 0 bases, with 9 bases lying between them. The CDR3 here is CASSFAGASYEQYF. The CDR3 DNA reads as TGCGCCAGCAGCTTCGCCGGGGCCTCCTACGAGCAGTACTTC.

In the case of this clone: One junction end does not reproduce the germline sequence, and a read error may be involved. The chain uses TRBV5-4 and TRBJ2-1, with D hard to call. The CDR3 has 11 residues. Germline-derived CDR1 and CDR2 are SGHNT and YYREEE (reference sequence). DNA of the CDR3: TGTGCCAGCAGCTTGAACAACGAGCAGTTCTTC. Protein: CASSLNNEQFF.

This chain joins TRBV24-1 and TRBJ2-3; D gene ambiguous. The length of the CDR3 is 16 residues. The V end was cut by 3 bases, the J end by 2 bases, with 14 bases between. Germline CDR1 reads KGHDR; CDR2 reads SFDVKD. CDR3 amino acids: CATSDPLDHDTDTQYF. The CDR3 DNA follows: TGTGCCACCAGTGATCCCTTGGACCATGACACAGATACGCAGTATTTT.

The rearrangement joins TRBV15 to TRBJ1-3, with a tentative D call TRBD1 (6 bases). Per the germline V gene, CDR1 is LNHNV and CDR2 is YYDKDF (reference sequence). This CDR3 has 15 residues. The V end lost 2 bases, the J end lost 4 bases, and 12 bases lay between the germline ends. Written as DNA, the CDR3 is TGTGCCACCAGCAGAAGGACAGATTCCGGAAACACCATATATTTT. Translated, it gives CATSRRTDSGNTIYF.

V and J are TRBV27 and TRBJ2-4, with D possibly TRBD1 on 6 matching bases. Germline CDR1 MNHEY, CDR2 SMNVEV (reference sequence). With 5 bases removed from V and 1 base from J, the gap between germline ends came to 12 bases. The length of the CDR3 is 15 residues. The CDR3 spells CASSPNRVAKNIQYF. In DNA form, the CDR3 reads TGTGCCAGCAGTCCAAACAGGGTTGCCAAAAACATTCAGTACTTC.

The chain combines TRBV6-1 with TRBJ1-6, with unresolved D. Germline-derived CDR1 and CDR2 are MNHNS and SASEGT. CDR3 size: 13 residues. Between the trimmed V and J ends, which lost 1 base and 7 bases, there was a span of 5 bases. The CDR3 nucleotides read TGTGCCAGCAGTGAAGAAATGAATTCACCCCTCCACTTT. It encodes CASSEEMNSPLHF.

The V and J genes are TRBV3-1 (or the pseudogene TRBV3-2) and TRBJ2-3; D is ambiguous. V was shortened by 1 base and J by 0 bases, with 8 bases between the two germline ends. CDR3 length: 15 residues. The germline gives CDR1 LGHDT, CDR2 YNNKEL (reference sequence). CDR3 DNA sequence: TGTGCCAGCAGCCAAGGTGCGAGCAGCACAGATACGCAGTATTTT. Translating gives CASSQGASSTDTQYF.

The rearrangement links TRBV25-1 to TRBJ2-7; possibly TRBD1 or TRBD2 for D (5 bases each). Per germline, CDR1 MGHDK and CDR2 SYGVNS. Trimming removed 6 bases from V and 2 bases from J, with 14 bases in between. The CDR3 runs to 14 residues. The CDR3 loop is CASSPRDGTYEQYF. The CDR3 coding sequence is TGTGCCAGCAGCCCCCGGGACGGAACCTACGAGCAGTACTTC.

The table lists this clone with a few counts. The chain couples TRBV6-6 to TRBJ1-3, with a possible D match to TRBD1 (6 bases). V lost 7 bases, J lost 2 bases, and 12 bases lay in between. The CDR3 has 14 residues. Germline V gene lookup returns CDR1 MNHNY and CDR2 SVGAGI (reference sequence). The CDR3: CASKVGQTGNTIYF. The CDR3 nucleotides are TGTGCCAGCAAGGTCGGACAGACTGGAAACACCATATATTTT.

This clone was seen only a few times. The chain carries TRBV19 and TRBJ2-5; D might be TRBD2 (5 bases). CDR3 size: 14 residues. Germline loops: CDR1 LNHDA, CDR2 SQIVND (reference sequence). Trimming removed 3 bases from V and 4 bases from J, with 12 bases in between. CDR3 protein: CASSIEGRGETQYF. CDR3 bases: TGTGCCAGTAGTATTGAGGGCCGGGGAGAGACCCAGTACTTC.

The chain recombines TRBV6-5 with TRBJ2-7; perhaps TRBD2 as D (6 bases). V dropped 2 bases and J dropped 2 bases, with 13 bases sitting between them. CDR3 size: 15 residues. Germline lookup yields CDR1 MNHEY and CDR2 SVGAGI. CDR3 sequence: CASSYSGLTTYEQYF. The CDR3 region has the DNA TGTGCCAGCAGTTACAGCGGACTAACCACCTACGAGCAGTACTTC.

The rearrangement uses TRBV21-1 and TRBJ1-1; the table's D gene call, TRBD1, was not cross checked with the DNA. TRBV21-1 is reported as a pseudogene. This CDR3 spans 16 amino acids. The CDR3, as DNA: TGTGCCAGCAGCGCGCGGCAGGGACAGCCGAACACTGAAGCTTTCTTT. Its protein product is CASSARQGQPNTEAFF.

V usage is TRBV14 and J usage is TRBJ2-6; no firm D call. V lost 1 base, J lost 4 bases, and 11 bases lay in between. The CDR3 contains 16 residues. Germline V gives CDR1 SGHDN, CDR2 FVKESK. In nucleotides, the CDR3 is TGTGCCAGCAGCCAAGCAGCAACTGAGGGGGCCAACGTCCTGACTTTC. Translation gives CASSQAATEGANVLTF.

The chain links TRBV15 to TRBJ1-2; TRBD1 is a possible D gene (6 bases). V gave up 0 bases and J gave up 0 bases, with 11 bases separating them. The CDR3 sequence is 16 residues long. In germline, CDR1 is LNHNV, CDR2 YYDKDF (reference sequence). This CDR3 reads CATSRDMGGANYGYTF. The CDR3 DNA follows: TGTGCCACCAGCAGAGATATGGGGGGCGCTAACTATGGCTACACCTTC.

The CDR3 spells CASTLQPNTGELFF. CDR3 nucleotide sequence: TGCGCCAGCACTCTCCAACCGAACACCGGGGAGCTGTTTTTT. The chain joins TRBV5-1 to TRBJ2-2; no firm D call. This CDR3 is 14 amino acids long. CDR1 and CDR2 from the germline V gene are SGHRS and YFSETQ. V was trimmed by 6 bases and J by 0 bases, leaving 9 bases between them. Looking up the rest from reference TRBV5-1 and TRBJ2-2 gives the full variable domain: KAGVTQTPRYLIKTRGQQVTLSCSPISGHRSVSWYQQTPGQGLQFLFEYFSETQRNKGNFPGRFSGRQFSNSRSEMNVSTLELGDSALYLCASTLQPNTGELFFGEGSRLTVL.

The chain links TRBV4-1 to TRBJ2-7; a possible D gene is TRBD2 (5 bases). This CDR3 has 15 residues. Deletions cut 4 bases from V and 2 bases from J, with 15 bases between. Looked up from germline, CDR1 is MGHRA and CDR2 is YSYEKL. CDR3 nucleotides: TGCGCCAGCAGCCCCGGCCCGGACGGGGCCTACGAGCAGTACTTC. Translated, it gives CASSPGPDGAYEQYF.

This chain uses TRBV6-5 with TRBJ1-2, with D possibly TRBD1 on 6 matching bases. V lost 5 bases and J 4 bases, leaving 17 bases between the germline ends. The germline gives CDR1 MNHEY, CDR2 SVGAGI. The CDR3 contains 15 residues. Here the CDR3 DNA reads TGTGCCAGCAGTCCTTATTTAGGGGGGTCCTATGGCTACACCTTC. This codes for CASSPYLGGSYGYTF.

The chain couples TRBV6-5 to TRBJ2-5; D is perhaps TRBD2 (6 bases). This CDR3 has 16 amino acids. Trimming left V 4 bases short and J 2 bases short, with 17 bases between. The germline CDR1 and CDR2 sequences are MNHEY and SVGAGI. CDR3 nucleotides: TGTGCCAGCAGTTGGCCCCGGGGGAGTCCACAAGAGACCCAGTACTTC. Amino acid sequence: CASSWPRGSPQETQYF.

The V and J genes are TRBV5-5 and TRBJ1-2; D gene uncertain. The CDR3 has 15 amino acids. Per the germline V gene, CDR1 is SGHKS and CDR2 is YYEKEE (reference sequence). Trimming shortened V by 3 bases and J by 4 bases, and 16 bases separated the two germline ends. CDR3 nucleotides: TGTGCCAGCAGCTCTGTTGCTGGAAAGGGCTATGGCTACACCTTC. Its translation is CASSSVAGKGYGYTF.

The chain combines TRBV4-1 with TRBJ1-6; D not resolved. Between the trimmed V and J ends, which lost 0 bases and 0 bases, there was a span of 12 bases. CDR3 length: 18 amino acids. Per the germline V gene, CDR1 is MGHRA and CDR2 is YSYEKL. In DNA, the CDR3 is TGCGCCAGCAGCCAAGATGGGTGGGGAGACTCCTATAATTCACCCCTCCACTTT. Translating it yields CASSQDGWGDSYNSPLHF.

The chain is built from TRBV3-1 (or the pseudogene TRBV3-2) and TRBJ1-3, with D unclear. This CDR3 has 15 residues. Germline values: CDR1 LGHDT, CDR2 YNNKEL (reference sequence). The V gene lost 1 base and the J gene lost 0 bases, with 7 bases spanning the gap. For the CDR3, the DNA is TGTGCCAGCAGCCAAGGTGGTCTCTCTGGAAACACCATATATTTT. Translation: CASSQGGLSGNTIYF.